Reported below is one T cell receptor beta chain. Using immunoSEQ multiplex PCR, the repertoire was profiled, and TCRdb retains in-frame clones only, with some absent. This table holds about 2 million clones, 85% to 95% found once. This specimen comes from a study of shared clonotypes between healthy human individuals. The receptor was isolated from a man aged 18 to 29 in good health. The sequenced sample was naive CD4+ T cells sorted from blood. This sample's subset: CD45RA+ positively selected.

CDR3 loop: CASKQGGGYGGYTF. CDR3 DNA: TGTGCCAGCAAACAGGGCGGGGGCTATGGTGGCTACACCTTC. The gene calls are TRBV6-5 and TRBJ1-2; D possibly corresponds to TRBD1 (6 bases). Germline V gives CDR1 MNHEY, CDR2 SVGAGI. The CDR3 spans 14 residues. V was shortened by 7 bases and J by 7 bases, with 19 bases between the two germline ends.